These 32 T cell receptor beta chains were sequenced from one sample in a study of type 1 and type 2 diabetes patients. Genomic DNA was the PCR template. Multiplex PCR with 30 forward and 13 reverse primers amplified the TCR beta CDR3. TCRdb reanalysed the multiplex PCR reads using MiXCR and keeps one entry per CDR3 protein. The table lists more than 250,000 distinct CDR3 sequences, 45% to 60% of them singletons, with roughly 13% in the top ten. Source material: peripheral blood mononuclear cells (PBMCs). Receptors were obtained from a man between 18 and 29 years old with type 2 diabetes.

This clonotype was detected only once. The chain recombines TRBV7-8 with TRBJ1-4, with a weak D call TRBD1 (5 bases). The CDR3 consists of 16 residues. V lost 7 bases and J lost 8, with 23 bases in between. The germline gives CDR1 SGHVS, CDR2 FQNEAQ. CDR3 region: CASTISRAGVGEKLFF. In DNA, the CDR3 is TGTGCCAGCACCATCTCCCGGGCGGGGGTTGGGGAAAAACTGTTTTTT.

This chain links TRBV5-6 with TRBJ2-5, with D tentatively TRBD1 (5 bases). Trimming removed 4 bases at V and 7 bases at J, with 8 bases between. The CDR3 consists of 11 residues. CDR1 and CDR2 (germline): SGHDT, YYEEEE. CDR3 loop: CASSTQGTQYF. The CDR3 DNA reads as TGTGCCAGCAGCACCCAGGGGACCCAGTACTTC.

The chain is built from TRBV6-5 and TRBJ2-6; D not resolved. Trimming removed 6 bases from V and 0 bases from J, with 9 bases in between. The CDR3 runs to 15 residues. CDR1 and CDR2 from the germline V gene are MNHEY and SVGAGI. As DNA, the CDR3 is TGTGCCAGCAGCCGTGACAACTCTGGGGCCAACGTCCTGACTTTC. Protein: CASSRDNSGANVLTF.

V gene TRBV12-3 or TRBV12-4 combines with J gene TRBJ2-7; TRBD1 agrees at 8 bases. The trim removed 8 bases at V and 5 bases at J, leaving 8 bases unmatched. The CDR3 is 13 amino acids. CDR3 sequence reads: CASAGQGVDEQYF. CDR3 DNA sequence: TGTGCCAGCGCCGGACAGGGCGTTGACGAGCAGTACTTC.

There are a few counts of this clonotype. The chain uses TRBV13 and TRBJ1-1; D is undetermined. The germline V gene encodes CDR1 PRHDT and CDR2 FYEKMQ (reference sequence). There are 13 residues in the CDR3. V shed 5 bases and J shed 8 bases, with 15 bases lying between them. CDR3 DNA: TGTGCCAGCAGCCCTCCGGTGGAGCCGGAAGCTTTCTTT. This gives the protein CASSPPVEPEAFF. Full variable domain (remainder filled in from reference TRBV13 and TRBJ1-1): AAGVIQSPRHLIKEKRETATLKCYPIPRHDTVYWYQQGPGQDPQFLISFYEKMQSDKGSIPDRFSAQQFSDYHSELNMSSLELGDSALYFCASSPPVEPEAFFGQGTRLTVV.

The V call is TRBV6-6, the J call TRBJ1-2; 7 nucleotides match TRBD1. The CDR3 loop spans 15 amino acids. Germline CDR1 MNHNY, CDR2 SVGAGI (reference sequence). The V segment lost 7 bases and the J segment 6 bases; nucleotides outside the gene matches: 14. CDR3 DNA sequence: TGTGCCAGCACCTTGAATACCGGGACAGTTGATGGCTACACCTTC. It codes for CASTLNTGTVDGYTF.

V gene TRBV30 combines with J gene TRBJ1-1; the D gene is possibly TRBD1 (5 bases). Germline lookup yields CDR1 GTSNPN and CDR2 SVGIG (reference sequence). The CDR3 consists of 14 residues. V lost 2 bases, J lost 0 bases, and 10 bases lay in between. CDR3 sequence reads: CAWSKTGLNTEAFF. As DNA, the CDR3 is TGTGCCTGGAGTAAAACAGGATTGAACACTGAAGCTTTCTTT.

With respect to this clonotype: A single base separates this from a much larger clone, so it may be a read error. The V call is TRBV25-1, the J call TRBJ2-5; D remains unclear. V was pared by 9 bases and J by 2 bases, with 13 bases between. This CDR3 is built from 13 residues. Germline V CDR1 and CDR2: MGHDK, SYGVNS. CDR3 sequence: CASEISSQETQYF. CDR3 bases: TGTGCCAGTGAGATTAGCAGTCAAGAGACCCAGTACTTC. Full variable domain (rest looked up from reference TRBV25-1 and TRBJ2-5): EADIYQTPRYLVIGTGKKITLECSQTMGHDKMYWYQQDPGMELHLIHYSYGVNSTEKGDLSSESTVSRIRTEHFPLTLESARPSHTSQYLCASEISSQETQYFGPGTRLLVL.

This chain links TRBV25-1 with TRBJ2-7; possibly TRBD2 for D (6 bases). The CDR3 contains 17 residues. The V gene lost 6 bases and the J gene lost 4 bases, with 25 bases spanning the gap. The germline gives CDR1 MGHDK, CDR2 SYGVNS. The CDR3 DNA is TGTGCCAGCAGGAGGACTGGAGGGGCAATTGGGGAATACGAGCAGTACTTC. This sequence encodes CASRRTGGAIGEYEQYF.

The table lists this clonotype with a few counts. A read error may produce the germline difference seen at one junction end. The chain recombines TRBV2 with TRBJ2-2; tentatively, D is TRBD1 (6 bases). Germline CDR1 and CDR2: SNHLY and FYNNEI. The length of the CDR3 is 11 residues. This CDR3 is CASSVKGGLFF. CDR3 DNA sequence: TGTGCCAGCAGTGTGAAAGGGGGGCTGTTTTTT.

The table lists this clonotype with a count of one. A clone one base away is much larger, so this may be a read error. This chain uses TRBV7-2 with TRBJ1-1; D gene ambiguous. The CDR3 sequence is 16 residues long. CDR1 is SGHTA and CDR2 is FQGNSA in the germline V gene. The CDR3 protein is CASSLGRRTMNTEASF. CDR3 DNA sequence: TGTGCCAGCAGCTTAGGGAGGCGGACGATGAACACTGAAGCTTCCTTT.

The chain uses TRBV5-1 and TRBJ2-3, with 8 positions matching TRBD2. With V trimmed by 0 bases and J by 5 bases, 8 bases remained unmatched. Germline V gives CDR1 SGHRS, CDR2 YFSETQ. The CDR3 consists of 16 residues. CDR3 nucleotide sequence: TGCGCCAGCAGCTTGGTGGCTAGCGGGTCCGGAGATACGCAGTATTTT. Residues: CASSLVASGSGDTQYF.

As regards this clonotype: A read error may be the cause here, since a much bigger clone is one base away. The conserved final phenylalanine or tryptophan is absent from the CDR3, which likely points to a read error. The CDR3 loop is CASSEDRGYTEAFS. The CDR3 DNA sequence: TGTGCCAGCAGTGAGGACAGGGGGTACACTGAAGCTTTCTCT. This chain uses TRBV2 with TRBJ1-1; 10 positions agree with TRBD1. The CDR3 is 14 amino acids. Germline CDR1 is SNHLY and CDR2 is FYNNEI. V lost 3 bases, J lost 3 bases, and 1 base stayed unmatched.

CDR3 protein: CASSQVGLATIANTGELFF. CDR3 DNA sequence: TGTGCCAGCAGCCAAGTGGGACTAGCCACGATCGCGAACACCGGGGAGCTGTTTTTT. The rearrangement links TRBV14 to TRBJ2-2; TRBD2 agrees at 9 bases. CDR1 and CDR2 from the germline V gene are SGHDN and FVKESK. J gave up 0 bases and V 1 base, and 9 bases lay outside the gene matches. The CDR3 totals 19 residues.

This clonotype was counted many times. The chain employs TRBV19 and TRBJ2-5; D gene uncertain. Germline V CDR1 and CDR2: LNHDA, SQIVND (reference sequence). The CDR3 extends over 13 amino acids. Between the trimmed V and J ends, which lost 2 bases and 1 base, there was a span of 5 bases. The CDR3 loop is CASSIRVQETQYF. The DNA for the CDR3 is TGTGCCAGTAGTATACGAGTCCAAGAGACCCAGTACTTC.

V gene TRBV19 combines with J gene TRBJ1-1, with D uncertain. V lost 7 bases and J 1 base, leaving 7 bases between the germline ends. The CDR3 totals 12 residues. Germline V lookup: CDR1 LNHDA, CDR2 SQIVND (reference sequence). The CDR3, as DNA: TGTGCCAGTAACGCAGGGAACACTGAAGCTTTCTTT. This translates into CASNAGNTEAFF.

This clonotype was seen only a few times. This chain joins TRBV2 and TRBJ2-2; 8 positions match TRBD2. V gave up 3 bases and J gave up 1 base; unmatched junction bases: 4. Germline values: CDR1 SNHLY, CDR2 FYNNEI. This CDR3 comprises 16 residues. The CDR3 sequence is CASSDERGQNTGELFF. CDR3 nucleotides: TGTGCCAGCAGTGATGAGCGGGGGCAGAACACCGGGGAGCTGTTTTTT.

This clonotype appeared once. A clone one base away is much larger, so this may be a read error. This chain uses TRBV2 with TRBJ2-7; D remains unclear. V was pared by 6 bases and J by 5 bases, with 11 bases between. CDR3 length: 12 residues. Germline CDR1 is SNHLY and CDR2 is FYNNEI. CDR3: CASRKGPNEQYF. DNA for the CDR3: TGTGCCAGCAGGAAGGGCCCCAACGAGCAGTACTTC.

The V and J genes are TRBV2 and TRBJ1-1; 10 bases are a match to TRBD1. Trimming cost V 6 bases and J 7 bases; bases outside gene matches: 5. CDR3 length equals 13 residues. CDR1 SNHLY and CDR2 FYNNEI come from the germline V gene. The CDR3 protein is CASRGQGIGEAFF. DNA of the CDR3: TGTGCCAGCAGGGGACAGGGGATTGGTGAAGCTTTCTTT.

The chain combines TRBV5-4 with TRBJ2-7; possibly TRBD1 for D (9 bases). Trimming pared 4 bases from V and 4 bases from J, leaving 21 bases between. The CDR3 has 16 residues. The germline V gene encodes CDR1 SGHNT and CDR2 YYREEE (reference sequence). The chain's CDR3 is CASSPGGDRVGYEQYF. For the CDR3, the DNA is TGTGCCAGCAGCCCCGGGGGGGACAGGGTTGGATACGAGCAGTACTTC.

The J gene is TRBJ2-4, the V gene TRBV10-3; D not certain. CDR1 and CDR2 (germline): ENHRY, SYGVKD. This CDR3 contains 15 residues. V lost 6 bases to trimming and J lost 7 bases, with 19 bases between them. CDR3 sequence: CAISDDGMGYNIQYF. CDR3 nucleotides: TGTGCCATCAGCGACGATGGGATGGGGTACAACATTCAGTACTTC.

This clonotype has a handful of counts. V and J are TRBV29-1 and TRBJ2-3; D is unresolved. The CDR3 is 14 amino acids. Germline assignment: CDR1 SQVTM and CDR2 ANQGSEA. V lost 3 bases and J lost 1, with 11 bases in between. The CDR3 is CSVEEIYRTDTQYF. The CDR3 region has the DNA TGCAGCGTTGAGGAGATCTACCGCACAGATACGCAGTATTTT.

This clonotype was observed a few times. The rearrangement uses TRBV30 and TRBJ2-5, with a possible D match to TRBD2 (6 bases). V lost 3 bases and J lost 1, with 15 bases in between. This CDR3 has 15 residues. The germline gives CDR1 GTSNPN, CDR2 SVGIG (reference sequence). CDR3 in amino acids: CAWRRREIVQETQYF. The CDR3 DNA reads as TGTGCCTGGAGGCGTCGGGAGATTGTCCAAGAGACCCAGTACTTC.

This clonotype has more than one count but fewer than ten. CDR3 DNA: TGTGCCAGCAGCTTATGGGGGGGGAACAATGAGCAGTTCTTC. Amino acid sequence: CASSLWGGNNEQFF. This chain connects TRBV7-2 to TRBJ2-1, with TRBD2 identical over 7 bases. The CDR3 runs to 14 residues. Trimming took 2 bases from V and 5 from J; bases not matched to a gene: 3. Per the germline V gene, CDR1 is SGHTA and CDR2 is FQGNSA.

The chain combines TRBV14 with TRBJ1-1; unclear D gene. Trimming shortened V by 2 bases and J by 4 bases, and 17 bases separated the two germline ends. Germline CDR1 SGHDN, CDR2 FVKESK. The CDR3 loop spans 16 amino acids. DNA of the CDR3: TGTGCCAGCAGCCAATTTAGGGTGAGCGATGGCACTGAAGCTTTCTTT. It encodes CASSQFRVSDGTEAFF.

V and J are TRBV7-1 and TRBJ2-1; TRBD2 matches at 9 bases. TRBV7-1 is known as an ORF, though its function is uncertain. There are 15 residues in the CDR3. The V gene end was trimmed by 3 bases and the J gene end by 2 bases; junction bases not matched to a gene: 2. DNA of the CDR3: TGTGCCAGCAGCTCGGGACTAGCCCCCTACAATGAGCAGTTCTTC. Amino acids: CASSSGLAPYNEQFF.

The chain joins TRBV5-1 to TRBJ1-2, with a weak D call TRBD1 (5 bases). CDR1 is SGHRS, CDR2 YFSETQ, per germline. This CDR3 has 14 residues. Deletions cut 4 bases from V and 7 bases from J, with 17 bases between. CDR3: CASSPRGPALGYTF. The CDR3 region has the DNA TGCGCCAGCAGCCCCCGGGGCCCGGCGCTTGGCTACACCTTC.

This chain joins TRBV7-3 and TRBJ1-1; D uncertain. Germline CDR1 reads SGHTA; CDR2 reads FQGTGA. CDR3 size: 12 residues. Trimming removed 2 bases from V and 8 bases from J, with 9 bases in between. The CDR3 loop reads CASSLGNGEAFF. The CDR3 DNA reads TGTGCCAGCAGCTTAGGTAATGGGGAAGCTTTCTTT.

A few counts support this clonotype. The rearrangement joins TRBV19 to TRBJ1-1; 8 nucleotides match TRBD1. CDR3 length: 14 amino acids. The V and J ends lost 2 bases and 7 bases, in that order; junction bases with no gene match: 6. The germline CDR1 and CDR2 sequences are LNHDA and SQIVND (reference sequence). DNA of the CDR3: TGTGCCAGTAGTATAACAGGGGGGACTGGTGAAGCTTTCTTT. Its protein product is CASSITGGTGEAFF.

The V and J genes are TRBV30 and TRBJ2-3; 10 positions match TRBD2. The CDR3 covers 18 residues. The germline V gene encodes CDR1 GTSNPN and CDR2 SVGIG (reference sequence). Trimming cost V 0 bases and J 1 base; bases outside gene matches: 10. CDR3 region: CAWSVPITSGRGTDTQYF. CDR3 sequence (DNA): TGTGCCTGGAGTGTACCAATCACCAGCGGGAGGGGCACAGATACGCAGTATTTT.

This chain links TRBV24-1 with TRBJ1-4; D is perhaps TRBD1 (5 bases). Germline assignment: CDR1 KGHDR and CDR2 SFDVKD. The CDR3 totals 15 residues. V was cut by 3 bases and J by 1 base, with 8 bases left in between. The CDR3 is CATSDARGTNEKLFF. The CDR3 coding sequence is TGTGCCACCAGTGATGCGAGGGGAACTAATGAAAAACTGTTTTTT.

This clonotype was counted a few times. The chain couples TRBV5-1 to TRBJ2-7; TRBD1 matches at 7 bases. The V gene's germline CDR1 is SGHRS and CDR2 YFSETQ. The CDR3 is made up of 12 amino acids. V lost 6 bases to trimming and J lost 3 bases; unmatched junction nucleotides: 3. The CDR3 coding sequence is TGCGCCAGCACGGGACAGCACTACGAGCAGTACTTC. It translates to CASTGQHYEQYF.